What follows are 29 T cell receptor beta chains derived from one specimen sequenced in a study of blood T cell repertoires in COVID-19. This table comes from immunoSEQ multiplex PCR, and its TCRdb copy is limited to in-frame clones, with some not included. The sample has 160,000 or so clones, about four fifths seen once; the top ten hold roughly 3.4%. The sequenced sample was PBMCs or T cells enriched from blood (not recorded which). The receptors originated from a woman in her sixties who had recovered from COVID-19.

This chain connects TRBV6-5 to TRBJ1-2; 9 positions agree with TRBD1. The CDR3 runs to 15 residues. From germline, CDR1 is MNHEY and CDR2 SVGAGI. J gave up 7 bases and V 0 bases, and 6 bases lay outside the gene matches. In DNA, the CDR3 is TGTGCCAGCAGTTACTCGGGACAGGGATTCGGTGGCTACACCTTC. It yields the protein CASSYSGQGFGGYTF.

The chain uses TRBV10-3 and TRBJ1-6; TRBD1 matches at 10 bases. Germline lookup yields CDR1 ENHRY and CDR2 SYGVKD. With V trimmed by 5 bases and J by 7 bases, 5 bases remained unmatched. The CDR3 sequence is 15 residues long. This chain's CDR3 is CAISSGTGENSPLHF. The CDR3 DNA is TGTGCCATCAGTTCCGGGACAGGGGAAAATTCACCCCTCCACTTT.

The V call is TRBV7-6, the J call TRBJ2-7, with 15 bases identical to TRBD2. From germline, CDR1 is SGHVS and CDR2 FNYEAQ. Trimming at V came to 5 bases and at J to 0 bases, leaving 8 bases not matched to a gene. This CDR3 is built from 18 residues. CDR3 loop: CASSTGLAGGRSSYEQYF. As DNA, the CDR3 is TGTGCCAGCAGCACGGGACTAGCGGGGGGCCGTAGCTCCTACGAGCAGTACTTC.

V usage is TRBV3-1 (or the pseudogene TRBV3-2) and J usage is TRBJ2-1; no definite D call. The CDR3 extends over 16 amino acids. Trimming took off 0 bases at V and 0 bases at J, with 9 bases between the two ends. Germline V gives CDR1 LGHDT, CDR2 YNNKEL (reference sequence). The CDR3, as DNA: TGTGCCAGCAGCCAAGATGCCAGGTTCTCCTACAATGAGCAGTTCTTC. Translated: CASSQDARFSYNEQFF.

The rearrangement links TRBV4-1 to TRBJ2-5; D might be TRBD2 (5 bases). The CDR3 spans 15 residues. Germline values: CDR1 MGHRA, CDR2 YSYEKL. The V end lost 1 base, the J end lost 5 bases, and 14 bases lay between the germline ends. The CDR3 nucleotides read TGCGCCAGCAGCCAAGTTTCTTACGGAGGCGAGACCCAGTACTTC. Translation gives CASSQVSYGGETQYF.

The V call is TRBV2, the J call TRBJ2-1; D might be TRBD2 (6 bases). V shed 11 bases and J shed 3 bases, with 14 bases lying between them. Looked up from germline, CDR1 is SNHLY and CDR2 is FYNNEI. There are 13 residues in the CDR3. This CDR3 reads CAEGAGYYNEQFF. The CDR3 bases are TGTGCCGAAGGTGCGGGGTACTACAATGAGCAGTTCTTC.

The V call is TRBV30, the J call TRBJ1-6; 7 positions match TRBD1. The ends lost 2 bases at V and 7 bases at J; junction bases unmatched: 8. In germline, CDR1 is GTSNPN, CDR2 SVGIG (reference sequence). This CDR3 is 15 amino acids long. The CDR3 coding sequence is TGTGCCTGGAGTCAGGCAGGGGGTTGGAATTCACCCCTCCACTTT. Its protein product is CAWSQAGGWNSPLHF.

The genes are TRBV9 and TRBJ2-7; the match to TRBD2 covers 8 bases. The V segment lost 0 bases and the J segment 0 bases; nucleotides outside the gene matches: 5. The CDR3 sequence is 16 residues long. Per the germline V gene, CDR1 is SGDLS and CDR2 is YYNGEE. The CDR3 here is CASSVGVGGASYEQYF. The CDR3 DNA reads TGTGCCAGCAGCGTAGGAGTCGGGGGGGCCTCCTACGAGCAGTACTTC.

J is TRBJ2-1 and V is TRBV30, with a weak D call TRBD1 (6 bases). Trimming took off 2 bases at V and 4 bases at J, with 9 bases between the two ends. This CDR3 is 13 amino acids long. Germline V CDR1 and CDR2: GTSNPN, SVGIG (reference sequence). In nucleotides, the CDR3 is TGTGCCTGGAGTCCAGGGGTTTACAATGAGCAGTTCTTC. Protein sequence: CAWSPGVYNEQFF.

CDR3 loop: CASSSQVQETQYF. The CDR3 coding sequence is TGTGCCAGCAGCTCGCAGGTCCAAGAGACCCAGTACTTC. The gene calls are TRBV5-4 and TRBJ2-5; D remains ambiguous. V gave up 3 bases and J gave up 1 base, with 7 bases separating them. This CDR3 has 13 residues. Germline V gene sequence: CDR1 SGHNT, CDR2 YYREEE (reference sequence).

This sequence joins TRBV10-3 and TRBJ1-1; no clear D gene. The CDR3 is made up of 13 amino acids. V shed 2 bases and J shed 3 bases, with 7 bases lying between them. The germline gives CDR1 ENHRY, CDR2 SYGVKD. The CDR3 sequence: CAISEGEYTEAFF. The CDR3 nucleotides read TGTGCCATCAGTGAGGGAGAGTACACTGAAGCTTTCTTT.

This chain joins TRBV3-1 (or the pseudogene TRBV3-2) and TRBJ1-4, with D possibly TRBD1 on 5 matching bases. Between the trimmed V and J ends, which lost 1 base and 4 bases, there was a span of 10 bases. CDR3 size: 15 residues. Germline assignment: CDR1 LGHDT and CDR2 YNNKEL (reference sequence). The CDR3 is CASSQVWGVNEKLFF. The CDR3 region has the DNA TGTGCCAGCAGCCAAGTTTGGGGGGTTAATGAAAAACTGTTTTTT.

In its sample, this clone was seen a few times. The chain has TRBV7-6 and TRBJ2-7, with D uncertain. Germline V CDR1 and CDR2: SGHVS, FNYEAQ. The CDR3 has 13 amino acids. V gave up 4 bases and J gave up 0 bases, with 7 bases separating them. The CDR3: CASSSIVSYEQYF. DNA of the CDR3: TGTGCCAGCAGCTCGATAGTCTCCTACGAGCAGTACTTC. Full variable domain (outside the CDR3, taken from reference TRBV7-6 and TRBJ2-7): GAGVSQSPRYKVTKRGQDVALRCDPISGHVSLYWYRQALGQGPEFLTYFNYEAQQDKSGLPNDRFSAERPEGSISTLTIQRTEQRDSAMYRCASSSIVSYEQYFGPGTRLTVT.

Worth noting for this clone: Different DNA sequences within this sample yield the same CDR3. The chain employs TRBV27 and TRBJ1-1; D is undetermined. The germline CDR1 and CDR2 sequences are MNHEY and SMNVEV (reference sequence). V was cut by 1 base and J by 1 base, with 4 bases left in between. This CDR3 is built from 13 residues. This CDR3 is CASSLYRNTEAFF. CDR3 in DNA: TGTGCCAGCAGTTTATACAGGAACACTGAAGCTTTCTTT.

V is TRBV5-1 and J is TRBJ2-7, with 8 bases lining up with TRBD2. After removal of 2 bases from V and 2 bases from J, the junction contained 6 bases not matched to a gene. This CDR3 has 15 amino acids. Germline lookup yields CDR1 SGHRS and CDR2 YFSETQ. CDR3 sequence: CASSFRSGGAYEQYF. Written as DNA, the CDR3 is TGCGCCAGCAGCTTTCGGAGCGGGGGAGCCTACGAGCAGTACTTC. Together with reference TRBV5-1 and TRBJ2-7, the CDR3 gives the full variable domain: KAGVTQTPRYLIKTRGQQVTLSCSPISGHRSVSWYQQTPGQGLQFLFEYFSETQRNKGNFPGRFSGRQFSNSRSEMNVSTLELGDSALYLCASSFRSGGAYEQYFGPGTRLTVT.

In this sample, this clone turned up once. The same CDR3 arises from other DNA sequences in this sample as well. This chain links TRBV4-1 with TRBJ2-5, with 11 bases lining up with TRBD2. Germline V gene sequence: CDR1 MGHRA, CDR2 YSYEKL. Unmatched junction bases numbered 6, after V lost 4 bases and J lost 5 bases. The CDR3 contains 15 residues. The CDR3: CASSPLAGGRETQYF. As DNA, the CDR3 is TGCGCCAGCAGCCCTTTAGCGGGGGGGCGGGAGACCCAGTACTTC.

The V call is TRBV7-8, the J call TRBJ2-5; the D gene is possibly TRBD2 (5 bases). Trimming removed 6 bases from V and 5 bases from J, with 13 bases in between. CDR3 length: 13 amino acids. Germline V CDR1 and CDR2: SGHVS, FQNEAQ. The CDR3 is CASRARTYETQYF. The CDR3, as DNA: TGTGCCAGCAGGGCTAGGACTTACGAGACCCAGTACTTC.

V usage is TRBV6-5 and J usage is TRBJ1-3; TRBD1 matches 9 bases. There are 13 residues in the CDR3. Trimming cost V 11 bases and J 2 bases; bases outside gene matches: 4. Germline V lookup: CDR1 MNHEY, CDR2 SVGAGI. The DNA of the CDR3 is TGTGCCTCTGACAGGGGGACTGGAAACACCATATATTTT. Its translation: CASDRGTGNTIYF.

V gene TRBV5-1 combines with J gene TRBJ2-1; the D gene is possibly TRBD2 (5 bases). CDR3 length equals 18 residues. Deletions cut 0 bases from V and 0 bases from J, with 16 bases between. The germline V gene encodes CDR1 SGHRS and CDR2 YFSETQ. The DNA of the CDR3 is TGCGCCAGCAGCTTGGTTGCAGGTCTTGGAGGCTCCTACAATGAGCAGTTCTTC. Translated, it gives CASSLVAGLGGSYNEQFF.

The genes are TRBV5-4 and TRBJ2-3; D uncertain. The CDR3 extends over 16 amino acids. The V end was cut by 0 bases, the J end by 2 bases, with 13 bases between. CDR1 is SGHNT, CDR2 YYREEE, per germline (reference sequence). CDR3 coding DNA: TGTGCCAGCAGCTTGGCTCAGCGAGCTTCCACAGATACGCAGTATTTT. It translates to CASSLAQRASTDTQYF.

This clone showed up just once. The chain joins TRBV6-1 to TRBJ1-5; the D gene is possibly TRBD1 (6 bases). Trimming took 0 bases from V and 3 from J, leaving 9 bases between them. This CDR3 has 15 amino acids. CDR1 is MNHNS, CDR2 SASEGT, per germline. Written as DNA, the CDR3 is TGTGCCAGCAGTGAAGCGCGGACAGCCAATCAGCCCCAGCATTTT. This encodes CASSEARTANQPQHF.

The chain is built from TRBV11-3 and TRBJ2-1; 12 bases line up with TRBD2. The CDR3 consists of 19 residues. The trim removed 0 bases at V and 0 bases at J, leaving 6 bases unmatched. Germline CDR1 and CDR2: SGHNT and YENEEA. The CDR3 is CASSLDTLAGGYSYNEQFF. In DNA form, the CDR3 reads TGTGCCAGCAGCTTAGATACACTAGCGGGGGGCTACTCCTACAATGAGCAGTTCTTC.

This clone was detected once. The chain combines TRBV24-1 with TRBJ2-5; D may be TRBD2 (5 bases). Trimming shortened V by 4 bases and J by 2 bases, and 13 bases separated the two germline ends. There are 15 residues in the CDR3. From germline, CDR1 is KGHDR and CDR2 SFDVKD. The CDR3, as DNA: TGTGCCACCAGTGACCCACTGCGGGCACAAGAGACCCAGTACTTC. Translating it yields CATSDPLRAQETQYF.

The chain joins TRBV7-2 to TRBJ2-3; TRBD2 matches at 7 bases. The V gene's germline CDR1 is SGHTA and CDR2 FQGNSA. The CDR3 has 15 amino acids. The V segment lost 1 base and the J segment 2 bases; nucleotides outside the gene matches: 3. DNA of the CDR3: TGTGCCAGCAGCTTAGTCGGGGGGTACACAGATACGCAGTATTTT. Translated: CASSLVGGYTDTQYF. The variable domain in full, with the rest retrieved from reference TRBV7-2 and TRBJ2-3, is GAGVSQSPSNKVTEKGKDVELRCDPISGHTALYWYRQSLGQGLEFLIYFQGNSAPDKSGLPSDRFSAERTGGSVSTLTIQRTQQEDSAVYLCASSLVGGYTDTQYFGPGTRLTVL.

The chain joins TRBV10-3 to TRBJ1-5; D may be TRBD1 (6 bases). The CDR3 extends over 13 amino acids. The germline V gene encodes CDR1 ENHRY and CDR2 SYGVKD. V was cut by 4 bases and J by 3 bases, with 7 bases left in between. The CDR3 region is CAISGDTNQPQHF. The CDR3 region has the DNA TGTGCCATCAGTGGGGACACCAATCAGCCCCAGCATTTT.

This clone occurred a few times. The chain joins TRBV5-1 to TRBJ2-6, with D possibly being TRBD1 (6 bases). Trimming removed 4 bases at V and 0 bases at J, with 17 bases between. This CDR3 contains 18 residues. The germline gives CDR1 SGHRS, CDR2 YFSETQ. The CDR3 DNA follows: TGCGCCAGCAGCGGTCGTTCGACAGGTAGCTCTGGGGCCAACGTCCTGACTTTC. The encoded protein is CASSGRSTGSSGANVLTF.

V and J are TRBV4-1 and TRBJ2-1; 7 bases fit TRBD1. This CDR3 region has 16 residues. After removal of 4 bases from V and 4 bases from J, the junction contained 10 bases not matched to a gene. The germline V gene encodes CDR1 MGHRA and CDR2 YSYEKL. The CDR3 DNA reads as TGCGCCAGCAGCCTTGATAAGGGGACAGCATACAATGAGCAGTTCTTC. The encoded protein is CASSLDKGTAYNEQFF.

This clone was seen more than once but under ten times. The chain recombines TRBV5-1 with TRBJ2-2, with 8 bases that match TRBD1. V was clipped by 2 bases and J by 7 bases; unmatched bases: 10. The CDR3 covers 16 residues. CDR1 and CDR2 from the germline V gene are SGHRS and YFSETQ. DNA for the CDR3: TGCGCCAGCAGCTTAGGGACAGGTCAGACTCGCGGGGAGCTGTTTTTT. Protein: CASSLGTGQTRGELFF.

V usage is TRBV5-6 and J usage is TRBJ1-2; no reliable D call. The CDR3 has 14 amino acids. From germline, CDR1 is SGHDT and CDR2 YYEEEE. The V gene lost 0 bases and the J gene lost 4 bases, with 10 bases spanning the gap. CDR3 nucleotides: TGTGCCAGCAGCTTGGGATATTTAGCCTATGGCTACACCTTC. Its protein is CASSLGYLAYGYTF. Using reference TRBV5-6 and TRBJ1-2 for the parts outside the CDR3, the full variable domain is DAGVTQSPTHLIKTRGQQVTLRCSPKSGHDTVSWYQQALGQGPQFIFQYYEEEERQRGNFPDRFSGHQFPNYSSELNVNALLLGDSALYLCASSLGYLAYGYTFGSGTRLTVV.